This T cell receptor (beta chain) appears in the sequencing data of a study of T cells expressing NK-cell markers. Study-wide context: With respect to HCMV, most of the eight sequenced donors were seropositive, and one was seronegative.

Researchers built TCR beta cDNA using 5'RACE template switching with UMIs. For each CDR3 protein, TCRdb gives one entry from its re-call of the 5' RACE reads, without DNA. The sample has roughly 450,000 distinct CDR3 sequences. Germline V gives CDR1 SGHRS, CDR2 YFSETQ. The CDR3 spans 16 residues. This clonotype was sampled from a woman between 50 and 59 years old in good health. Material for sequencing was blood T cells: a sorted CD56 or NKG2C T cell subset, CD4+ or CD8+ T cells, or bulk PBMC T cells (not recorded which). The chain joins TRBV5-1 to TRBJ2-1; TCRdb's D call, TRBD2, is unchecked because there is no DNA. CDR3 in amino acids: CASSWRREGPGNEQFF.